This T cell receptor beta chain was found in a study of shared clonotypes between healthy human individuals. Measured with immunoSEQ multiplex PCR; TCRdb has only the in-frame clones, and not every one. The sample lists fewer than 850,000 clones, about 97% seen once, with under 0.3% in the top ten. Naive CD8 cells, CD45RO-negative and positively selected for CCR7, excluded terminally differentiated effector memory CD45RA+ cells. In germline, CDR1 is MDHEN, CDR2 SYDVKM. CDR3 length equals 15 residues. After removal of 2 bases from V and 7 bases from J, the junction contained 9 bases not matched to a gene.

This chain connects TRBV28 to TRBJ1-1, with 8 bases lining up with TRBD1. Sequenced material: naive CD8+ T cells sorted from blood. The receptor comes from a man aged 30-40 years in good health. The CDR3, as DNA: TGTGCCAGCAGTTTAAGGGCCAGGACAGGGCGTGAAGCTTTCTTT. Its protein is CASSLRARTGREAFF.